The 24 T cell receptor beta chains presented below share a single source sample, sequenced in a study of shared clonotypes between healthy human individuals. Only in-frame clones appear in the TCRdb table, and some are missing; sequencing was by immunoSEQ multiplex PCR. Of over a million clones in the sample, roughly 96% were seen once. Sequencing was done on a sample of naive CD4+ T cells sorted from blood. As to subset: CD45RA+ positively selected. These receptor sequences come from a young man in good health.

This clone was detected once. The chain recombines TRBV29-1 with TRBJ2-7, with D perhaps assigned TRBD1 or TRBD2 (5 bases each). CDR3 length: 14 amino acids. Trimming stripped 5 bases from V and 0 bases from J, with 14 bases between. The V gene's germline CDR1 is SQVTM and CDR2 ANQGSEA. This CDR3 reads CSVSGTSSSYEQYF. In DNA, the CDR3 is TGCAGCGTTTCCGGGACGTCAAGCTCCTACGAGCAGTACTTC.

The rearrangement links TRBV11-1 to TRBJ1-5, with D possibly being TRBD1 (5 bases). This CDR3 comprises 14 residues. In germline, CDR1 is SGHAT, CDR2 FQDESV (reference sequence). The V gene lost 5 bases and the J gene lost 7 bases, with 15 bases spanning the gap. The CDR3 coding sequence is TGTGCCAGCAGCCCCCGGGGGGTTGGGCAGCCCCAGCATTTT. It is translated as CASSPRGVGQPQHF.

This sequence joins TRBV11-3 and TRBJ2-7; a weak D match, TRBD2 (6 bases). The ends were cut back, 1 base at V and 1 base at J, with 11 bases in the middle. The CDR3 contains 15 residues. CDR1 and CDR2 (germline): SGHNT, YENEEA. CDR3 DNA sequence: TGTGCCAGCAGCTTAGGCGGGGCCCATTCCTACGAGCAGTACTTC. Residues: CASSLGGAHSYEQYF.

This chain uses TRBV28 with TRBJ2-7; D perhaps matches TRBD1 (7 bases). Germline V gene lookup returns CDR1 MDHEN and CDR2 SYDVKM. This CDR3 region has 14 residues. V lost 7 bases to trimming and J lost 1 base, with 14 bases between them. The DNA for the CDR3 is TGTGCCAGCATGGTGACAGGGACTTCCTACGAGCAGTACTTC. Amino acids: CASMVTGTSYEQYF.

The CDR3 sequence is CASSLSDINYEQYF. CDR3 nucleotide sequence: TGTGCCAGCAGTTTATCAGACATAAACTACGAGCAGTACTTC. The chain carries TRBV27 and TRBJ2-7; D uncertain. Per germline, CDR1 MNHEY and CDR2 SMNVEV (reference sequence). V lost 0 bases, J lost 3 bases, and 9 bases lay in between. The CDR3 loop spans 14 amino acids.

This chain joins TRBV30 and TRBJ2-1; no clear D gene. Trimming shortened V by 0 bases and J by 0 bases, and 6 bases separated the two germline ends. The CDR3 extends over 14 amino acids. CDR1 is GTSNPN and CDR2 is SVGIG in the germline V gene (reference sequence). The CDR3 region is CAWSVPSSYNEQFF. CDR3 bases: TGTGCCTGGAGTGTACCGAGCTCCTACAATGAGCAGTTCTTC.

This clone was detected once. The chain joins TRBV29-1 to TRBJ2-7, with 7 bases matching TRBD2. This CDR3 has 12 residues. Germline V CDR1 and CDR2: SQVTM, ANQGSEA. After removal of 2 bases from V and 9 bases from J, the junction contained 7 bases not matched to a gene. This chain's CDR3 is CSVEKGAGVQYF. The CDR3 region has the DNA TGCAGCGTTGAAAAAGGGGCGGGAGTGCAGTACTTC.

The CDR3 region has the DNA TGTGCCAGCAGCTTAGACAGCGGAAACACCATATATTTT. Translated: CASSLDSGNTIYF. The chain has TRBV13 and TRBJ1-3; D ambiguous. The CDR3 covers 13 residues. Per the germline V gene, CDR1 is PRHDT and CDR2 is FYEKMQ (reference sequence). The V end was cut by 1 base, the J end by 4 bases, with 5 bases between.

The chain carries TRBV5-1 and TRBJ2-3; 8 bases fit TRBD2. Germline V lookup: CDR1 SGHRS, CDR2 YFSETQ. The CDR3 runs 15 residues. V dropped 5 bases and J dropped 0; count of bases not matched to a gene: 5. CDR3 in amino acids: CASRAAGESTDTQYF. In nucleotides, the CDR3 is TGCGCCAGCAGAGCAGCGGGAGAAAGCACAGATACGCAGTATTTT.

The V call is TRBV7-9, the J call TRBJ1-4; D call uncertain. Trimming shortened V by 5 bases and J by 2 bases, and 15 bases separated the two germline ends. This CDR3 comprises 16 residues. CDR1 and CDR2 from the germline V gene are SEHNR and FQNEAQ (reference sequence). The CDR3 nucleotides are TGTGCCAGCAGCCGGGATTCGTTTATGACTAATGAAAAACTGTTTTTT. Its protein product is CASSRDSFMTNEKLFF.

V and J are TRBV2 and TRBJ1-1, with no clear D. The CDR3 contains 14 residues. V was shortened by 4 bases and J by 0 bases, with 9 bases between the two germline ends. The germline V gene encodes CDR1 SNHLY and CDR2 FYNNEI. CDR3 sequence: CASSGLDMNTEAFF. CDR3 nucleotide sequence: TGTGCCAGCAGTGGCTTAGATATGAACACTGAAGCTTTCTTT. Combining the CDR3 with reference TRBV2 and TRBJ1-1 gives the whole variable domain EPEVTQTPSHQVTQMGQEVILRCVPISNHLYFYWYRQILGQKVEFLVSFYNNEISEKSEIFDDQFSVERPDGSNFTLKIRSTKLEDSAMYFCASSGLDMNTEAFFGQGTRLTVV.

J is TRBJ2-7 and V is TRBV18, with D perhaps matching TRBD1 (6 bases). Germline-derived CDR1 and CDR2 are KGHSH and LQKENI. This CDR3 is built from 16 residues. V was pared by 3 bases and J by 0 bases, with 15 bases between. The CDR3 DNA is TGTGCCAGCTCACCTCAAGGACAGCTGAGCTCCTACGAGCAGTACTTC. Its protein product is CASSPQGQLSSYEQYF.

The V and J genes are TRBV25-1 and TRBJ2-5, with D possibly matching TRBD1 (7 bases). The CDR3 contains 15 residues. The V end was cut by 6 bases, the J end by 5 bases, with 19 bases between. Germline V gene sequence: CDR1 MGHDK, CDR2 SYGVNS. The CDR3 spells CASRGGVRGWETQYF. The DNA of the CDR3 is TGTGCCAGCAGGGGGGGTGTCAGGGGGTGGGAGACCCAGTACTTC.

DNA of the CDR3: TGCGCCAGCAGCCTGGAAGGCTGGGCCGGGACTAGCGGGAGGTTGGCAGATACGCAGTATTTT. Amino acids: CASSLEGWAGTSGRLADTQYF. The J gene is TRBJ2-3, the V gene TRBV5-1; 15 nucleotides line up with TRBD2. V shed 4 bases and J 4 bases; nucleotides not matched to a gene: 19. This CDR3 contains 21 residues. Germline CDR1 is SGHRS and CDR2 is YFSETQ.

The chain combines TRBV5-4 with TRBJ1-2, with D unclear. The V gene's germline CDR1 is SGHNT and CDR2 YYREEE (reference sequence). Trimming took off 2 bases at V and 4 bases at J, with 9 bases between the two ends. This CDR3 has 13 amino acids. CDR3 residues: CASSFRGGYGYTF. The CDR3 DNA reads TGTGCCAGCAGCTTCCGAGGTGGCTATGGCTACACCTTC.

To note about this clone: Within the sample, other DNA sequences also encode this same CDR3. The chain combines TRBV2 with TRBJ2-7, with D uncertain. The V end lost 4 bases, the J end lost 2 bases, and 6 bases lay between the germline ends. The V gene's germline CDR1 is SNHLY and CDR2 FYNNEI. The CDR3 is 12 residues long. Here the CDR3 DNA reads TGTGCCAGCAGTGGAGATACCTACGAGCAGTACTTC. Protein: CASSGDTYEQYF.

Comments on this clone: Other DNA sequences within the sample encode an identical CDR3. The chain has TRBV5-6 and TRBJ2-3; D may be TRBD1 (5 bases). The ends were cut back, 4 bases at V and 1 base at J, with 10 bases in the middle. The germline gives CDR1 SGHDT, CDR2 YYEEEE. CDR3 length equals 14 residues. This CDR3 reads CASSQLGGTDTQYF. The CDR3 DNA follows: TGTGCCAGCAGCCAATTAGGGGGCACAGATACGCAGTATTTT. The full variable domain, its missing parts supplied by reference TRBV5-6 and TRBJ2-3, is DAGVTQSPTHLIKTRGQQVTLRCSPKSGHDTVSWYQQALGQGPQFIFQYYEEEERQRGNFPDRFSGHQFPNYSSELNVNALLLGDSALYLCASSQLGGTDTQYFGPGTRLTVL.

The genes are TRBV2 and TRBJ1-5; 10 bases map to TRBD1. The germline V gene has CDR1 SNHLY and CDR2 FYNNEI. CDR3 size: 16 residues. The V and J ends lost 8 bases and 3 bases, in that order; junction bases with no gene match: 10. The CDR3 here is CASEERTGGFNQPQHF. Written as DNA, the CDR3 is TGTGCCAGCGAGGAGAGGACAGGGGGTTTCAATCAGCCCCAGCATTTT.

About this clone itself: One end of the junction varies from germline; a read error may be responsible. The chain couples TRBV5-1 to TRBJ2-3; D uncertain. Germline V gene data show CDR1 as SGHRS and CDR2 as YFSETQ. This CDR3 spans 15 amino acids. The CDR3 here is CASSFPDGVTDTQYF. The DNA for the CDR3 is TGTGCCAGCAGCTTTCCCGACGGCGTCACAGATACGCAGTATTTT.

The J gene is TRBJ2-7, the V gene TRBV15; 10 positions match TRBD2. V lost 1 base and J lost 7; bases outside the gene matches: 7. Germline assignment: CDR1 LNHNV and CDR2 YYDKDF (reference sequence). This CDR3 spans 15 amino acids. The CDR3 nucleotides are TGTGCCACCAGCAGAGGGCTAGCGGGAGAGGGTGAGCAGTACTTC. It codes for CATSRGLAGEGEQYF.

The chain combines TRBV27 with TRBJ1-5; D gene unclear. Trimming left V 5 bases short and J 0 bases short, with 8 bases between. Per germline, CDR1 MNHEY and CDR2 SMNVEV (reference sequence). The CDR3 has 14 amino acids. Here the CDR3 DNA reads TGTGCCAGCAGTCCCCACTATAGCAATCAGCCCCAGCATTTT. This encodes CASSPHYSNQPQHF.

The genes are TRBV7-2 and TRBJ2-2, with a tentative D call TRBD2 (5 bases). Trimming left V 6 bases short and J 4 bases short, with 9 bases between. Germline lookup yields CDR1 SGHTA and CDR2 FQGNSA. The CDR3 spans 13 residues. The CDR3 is CASSFEGTGELFF. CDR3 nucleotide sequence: TGTGCCAGCAGTTTTGAGGGCACCGGGGAGCTGTTTTTT. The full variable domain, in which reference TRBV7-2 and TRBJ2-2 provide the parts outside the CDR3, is GAGVSQSPSNKVTEKGKDVELRCDPISGHTALYWYRQSLGQGLEFLIYFQGNSAPDKSGLPSDRFSAERTGGSVSTLTIQRTQQEDSAVYLCASSFEGTGELFFGEGSRLTVL.

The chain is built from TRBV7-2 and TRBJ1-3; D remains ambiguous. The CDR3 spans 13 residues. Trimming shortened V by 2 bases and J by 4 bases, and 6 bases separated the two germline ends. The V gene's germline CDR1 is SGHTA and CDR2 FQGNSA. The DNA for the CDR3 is TGTGCCAGCAGCTTAATTCTGGGAAACACCATATATTTT. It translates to CASSLILGNTIYF.

The CDR3 nucleotides read TGTGCCACGACAACCGGAGTAGGGGCTTACAATGAGCAGTTCTTC. It specifies CATTTGVGAYNEQFF. J is TRBJ2-1 and V is TRBV10-3; D possibly corresponds to TRBD1 (5 bases). Germline lookup yields CDR1 ENHRY and CDR2 SYGVKD. The CDR3 totals 15 residues. V lost 10 bases, J lost 4 bases, and 20 bases lay in between.